Sequencing of this T cell receptor beta chain was carried out in a study of T cells in women clearing cervical HPV infection. Study observations and caveats: Cases and controls were distinguished at AUC over 0.75 by richness and V genes. CIN3+ cases had significantly higher TCR repertoire richness than controls, but evenness did not differ. Controls had more TRBV6-7 (0.16%) than cases (roughly 0.11%).

A remark on this clone: Its cognate antigen is unknown. The read ends 3 residues shy of where the CDR3 ends; the end is completed using the germline J gene.

Germline values: CDR1 SGHTA, CDR2 FQGNSA. The CDR3 length is 13 residues. The V segment lost 5 bases and the J segment 7 bases; nucleotides outside the gene matches: 6. Produced via immunoSEQ multiplex PCR; TCRdb's table is partial and in-frame only. The sample table includes approximately 33,000 clones. The chain couples TRBV7-2 to TRBJ2-5; TRBD1 matches 8 bases. Sample: blood buffy coat. The clonotype was recovered from a woman aged 18-70 years with a cervical HPV16 infection that either progressed to CIN3+ or cleared (not recorded which). CDR3 sequence: CASSGRGRGTQYF. The CDR3 bases that were read are TGTGCCAGCAGCGGCAGGGGGCGCGGGACC.